The entry below gives a single TCR beta chain sequence along with its context. The antigen this receptor binds is unknown. Within one base of it there is no much larger clone, and no base qualities were kept. Deep-level sequencing was performed on ex vivo total memory CD4+ samples, with a detection sensitivity of one cell in 200,000. The QIAamp DNA Micro Kit was used to extract genomic DNA from cell pellets, and spectrophotometry was used to check the DNA quantity and purity. Amplification of TCR Vbeta CDR3 regions was performed with the immunoSEQ multiplex PCR assay. The amplicons were sequenced on the Illumina HiSeq platform. Retrieved sequences were 87 nucleotides long and contained the CDR3 region. Processing in the source paper ran as follows. Each unique productive TCR Vbeta nucleotide sequence counted as a clonotype and was quantified by productive template frequency from ImmunoSEQ Analyzer V3.0. A threshold at the top 5th percentile of each frequency-ranked repertoire was used to define expanded clonotypes. Repertoire overlap was calculated as Chao-Jaccard using the R package fossil and displayed by nonmetric multidimensional scaling using the R package MASS. TCRdb stores this immuneACCESS table with in-frame sequences only. Part of the clones is absent; in the studies checked, under half of the shortfall reflects unresolved V genes, and no reason is known for the rest. V and J calls and clone size come straight from that table; D and trimming were deduced from the DNA. For this sample there are about 29,000 clones; roughly 79% appear just once. The top ten clones comprise approximately 1.5% of the sample.

Memory CD4+ T cells were FACS-sorted on a FACSAria III to over 95% purity as all CD4+ cells other than CD45RA+CCR7+CD95- naive cells. Blood from healthy donors was obtained from blood donation centers in Switzerland. Total CD4+ T cells and monocytes were enriched by positive selection with CD4 and CD14 magnetic microbeads. CD8+, CD14+, CD16+, CD56+, CD19+ and CD25-bright cells were excluded before sorting. To assess in vivo expansion of bacteria-reactive clonotypes, total memory CD4+ T cells from two blood donors were sequenced directly ex vivo. Ficoll-Paque Plus was used to isolate peripheral blood mononuclear cells from donor blood. The data were obtained in a study of human CD4 T cells and Enterobacteriaceae (TCRdb year 2020). What the authors observed across the whole study: Reactivity of ex vivo clonotypes was inferred only by matching nucleotide sequences to CFSE-low cultures from the same donors. Ex vivo, broadly cross-reactive clonotypes appeared more expanded than specific ones, with about 55% of the 19 and about three fifths of the roughly 35 in the top 5%.

The clonotype originates from a human donor in good health. Sequencing was performed on memory CD4+ T cells from blood. In the paper's terms, the cell subset or site label means: total memory CD4 T cells sorted directly ex vivo, unstimulated.

The DNA sequence follows: TGTGCCAGCGGAAGGGGACGCTCCTACAATGAGCAGTTCTTC. Its translation reads: CASGRGRSYNEQFF. The rearrangement combines TRBV28 with TRBJ2-1, with the D call perhaps TRBD1 or TRBD2, as 5 bases match in each case. The CDR3 numbers 14 residues from cysteine through phenylalanine. The read is trimmed to its CDR3 DNA, 42 bases read in frame from base 1. Deletion took 8 bases off V and 0 bases off J, with a span of 11 bases between the germline ends. The germline V gene yields MDHEN for CDR1 and SYDVKM for CDR2.